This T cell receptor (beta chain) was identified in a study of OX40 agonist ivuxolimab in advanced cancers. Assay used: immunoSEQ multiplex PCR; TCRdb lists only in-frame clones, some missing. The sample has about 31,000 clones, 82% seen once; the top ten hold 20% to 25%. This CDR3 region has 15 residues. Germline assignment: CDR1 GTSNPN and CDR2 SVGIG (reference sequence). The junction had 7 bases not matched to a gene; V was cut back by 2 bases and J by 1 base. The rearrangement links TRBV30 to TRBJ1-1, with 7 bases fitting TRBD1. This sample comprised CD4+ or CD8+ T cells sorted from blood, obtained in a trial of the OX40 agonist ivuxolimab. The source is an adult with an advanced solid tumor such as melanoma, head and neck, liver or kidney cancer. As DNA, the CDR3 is TGTGCCTGGAGTCGAAGAGGGGGCGGGAACACTGAAGCTTTCTTT. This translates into CAWSRRGGGNTEAFF. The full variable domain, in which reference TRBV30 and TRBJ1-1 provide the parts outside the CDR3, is SQTIHQWPATLVQPVGSPLSLECTVEGTSNPNLYWYRQAAGRGLQLLFYSVGIGQISSEVPQNLSASRPQDRQFILSSKKLLLSDSGFYLCAWSRRGGGNTEAFFGQGTRLTVV.